This note documents a single T cell receptor (beta chain) sequence. The germline gives CDR1 SGDLS, CDR2 YYNGEE. The CDR3 has 15 amino acids. The trim removed 2 bases at V and 10 bases at J, leaving 5 bases unmatched. This entry is derived from a study of blood T cell repertoires in COVID-19. Only in-frame clones appear in the TCRdb table, and some are missing; sequencing was by immunoSEQ multiplex PCR. The data contain fewer than 350,000 clones, 91% of them singletons. The chain is built from TRBV9 and TRBJ2-1; 14 bases agree with TRBD2. The sequence was obtained from a man aged 35-49 years who had been exposed to COVID-19. The sample was PBMCs or T cells enriched from blood (not recorded which). The CDR3 loop is CASSVGTSGSEEQFF. DNA for the CDR3: TGTGCCAGCAGCGTCGGGACTAGCGGGAGTGAGGAGCAGTTCTTC.